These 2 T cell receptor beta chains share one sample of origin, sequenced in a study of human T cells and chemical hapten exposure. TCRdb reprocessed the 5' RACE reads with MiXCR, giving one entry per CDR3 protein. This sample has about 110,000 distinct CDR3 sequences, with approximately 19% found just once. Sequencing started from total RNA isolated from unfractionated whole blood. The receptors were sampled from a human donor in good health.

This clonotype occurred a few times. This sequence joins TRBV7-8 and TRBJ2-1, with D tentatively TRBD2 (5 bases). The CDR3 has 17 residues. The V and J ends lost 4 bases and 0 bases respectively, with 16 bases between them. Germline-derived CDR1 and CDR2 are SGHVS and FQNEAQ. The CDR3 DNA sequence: TGTGCCAGCAGCTCAAGGACTGAAACGAGCTCCTACAATGAGCAGTTCTTC. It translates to CASSSRTETSSYNEQFF.

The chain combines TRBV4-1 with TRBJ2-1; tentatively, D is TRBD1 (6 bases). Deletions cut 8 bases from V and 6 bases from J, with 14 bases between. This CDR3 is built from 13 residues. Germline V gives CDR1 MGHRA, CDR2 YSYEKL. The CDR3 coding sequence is TGCGCCAGCTCACCGAGGGGGACCAATGAGCAGTTCTTC. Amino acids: CASSPRGTNEQFF.